This passage covers 5 T cell receptor beta chains from one sample sequenced in a study of blood T cell repertoires in COVID-19. Libraries were prepared by immunoSEQ multiplex PCR; TCRdb keeps only in-frame clonotypes and omits some of them. This table has about 290,000 clones, 75% to 90% appearing once. Sequencing used peripheral blood. The source of these receptors is a man in his forties or fifties with acute or convalescent COVID-19.

The chain links TRBV11-3 to TRBJ2-2; the D gene is possibly TRBD1 (6 bases). The CDR3 has 14 residues. Deletions cut 6 bases from V and 7 bases from J, with 15 bases between. CDR1 is SGHNT, CDR2 YENEEA, per germline. The CDR3 region is CASRIGQSHGELFF. In DNA form, the CDR3 reads TGTGCCAGCAGAATTGGACAGTCTCACGGGGAGCTGTTTTTT.

The chain carries TRBV9 and TRBJ1-2; TRBD1 matches at 7 bases. Germline V lookup: CDR1 SGDLS, CDR2 YYNGEE. The CDR3 has 14 amino acids. After removal of 5 bases from V and 2 bases from J, the junction contained 6 bases not matched to a gene. The CDR3 bases are TGTGCCAGCAGTAGAGGGGGACAGAACTATGGCTACACCTTC. This codes for CASSRGGQNYGYTF.

V and J are TRBV14 and TRBJ2-7; D unclear. V lost 4 bases and J lost 2, with 15 bases in between. The CDR3 totals 15 residues. The germline CDR1 and CDR2 sequences are SGHDN and FVKESK. The chain's CDR3 is CASSRWRTQAYEQYF. CDR3 in DNA: TGTGCCAGCAGCCGATGGAGAACCCAAGCCTACGAGCAGTACTTC.

The chain has TRBV2 and TRBJ2-7; TRBD1 matches at 7 bases. The V and J ends lost 6 bases and 4 bases, in that order; junction bases with no gene match: 9. In germline, CDR1 is SNHLY, CDR2 FYNNEI. The CDR3 covers 14 residues. The CDR3 loop reads CASRAVRDRYEQYF. The CDR3 DNA reads TGTGCCAGCAGGGCAGTCCGGGACAGATACGAGCAGTACTTC. Together with reference TRBV2 and TRBJ2-7, the CDR3 gives the full variable domain: EPEVTQTPSHQVTQMGQEVILRCVPISNHLYFYWYRQILGQKVEFLVSFYNNEISEKSEIFDDQFSVERPDGSNFTLKIRSTKLEDSAMYFCASRAVRDRYEQYFGPGTRLTVT.

The rearrangement links TRBV11-2 to TRBJ2-1; 13 nucleotides align to TRBD2. J was trimmed by 6 bases and V by 3 bases; bases with no gene match: 5. The CDR3 contains 16 residues. Germline CDR1 and CDR2: SGHAT and FQNNGV. The DNA for the CDR3 is TGTGCCAGCAGCTTCACGACTAGCGGGGGGCTCAATGAGCAGTTCTTC. As protein: CASSFTTSGGLNEQFF.